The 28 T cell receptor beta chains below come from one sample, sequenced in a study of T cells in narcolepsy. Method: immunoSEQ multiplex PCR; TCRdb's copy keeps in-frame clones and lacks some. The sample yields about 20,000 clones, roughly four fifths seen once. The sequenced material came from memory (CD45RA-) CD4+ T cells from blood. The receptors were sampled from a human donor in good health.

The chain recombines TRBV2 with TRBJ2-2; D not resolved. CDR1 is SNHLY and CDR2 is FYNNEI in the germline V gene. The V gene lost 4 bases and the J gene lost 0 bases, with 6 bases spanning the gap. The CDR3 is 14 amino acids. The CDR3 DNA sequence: TGTGCCAGCAGTGCCGAGACGAACACCGGGGAGCTGTTTTTT. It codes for CASSAETNTGELFF.

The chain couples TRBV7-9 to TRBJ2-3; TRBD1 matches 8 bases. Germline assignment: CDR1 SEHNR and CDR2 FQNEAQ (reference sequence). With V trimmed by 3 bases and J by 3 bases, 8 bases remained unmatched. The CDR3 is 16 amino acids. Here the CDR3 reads CASSLTGARQTDTQYF. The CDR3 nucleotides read TGTGCCAGCAGCTTGACAGGGGCGCGGCAGACAGATACGCAGTATTTT.

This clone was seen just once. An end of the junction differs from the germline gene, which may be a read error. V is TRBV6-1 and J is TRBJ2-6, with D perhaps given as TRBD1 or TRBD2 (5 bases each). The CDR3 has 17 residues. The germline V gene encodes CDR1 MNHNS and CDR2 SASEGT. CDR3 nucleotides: TGTGCCAGCAGTGAAGCCATTGGAGGAGCTGGGGCCAACGCCCTGACTTTC. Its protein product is CASSEAIGGAGANALTF.

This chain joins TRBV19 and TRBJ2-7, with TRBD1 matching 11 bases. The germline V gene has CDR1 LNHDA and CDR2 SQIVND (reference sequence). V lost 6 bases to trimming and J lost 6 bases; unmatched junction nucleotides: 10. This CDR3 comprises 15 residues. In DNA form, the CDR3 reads TGTGCCAGTAGCCAAATGGGACAGGGGGGAACCGAGCAGTACTTC. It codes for CASSQMGQGGTEQYF.

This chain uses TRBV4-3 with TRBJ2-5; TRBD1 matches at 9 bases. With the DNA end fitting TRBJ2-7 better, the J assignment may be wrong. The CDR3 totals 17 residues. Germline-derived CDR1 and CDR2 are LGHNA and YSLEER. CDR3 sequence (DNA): TGCGCCAGCAGCCAAGATTTTACAGGGGGCAACTTCTACGAGCAGTACTTC. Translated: CASSQDFTGGNFYEQYF.

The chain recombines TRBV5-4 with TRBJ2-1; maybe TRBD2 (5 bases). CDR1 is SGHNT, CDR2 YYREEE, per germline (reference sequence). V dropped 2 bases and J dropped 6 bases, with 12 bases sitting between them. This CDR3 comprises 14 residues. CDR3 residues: CASSLAADSNEQFF. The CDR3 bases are TGTGCCAGCAGCTTAGCGGCGGACTCCAATGAGCAGTTCTTC.

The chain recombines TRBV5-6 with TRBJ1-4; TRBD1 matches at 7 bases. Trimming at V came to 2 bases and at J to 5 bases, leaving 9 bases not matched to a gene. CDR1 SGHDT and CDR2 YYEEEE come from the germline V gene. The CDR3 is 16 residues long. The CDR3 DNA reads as TGTGCCAGCAGCTTACTTACAGGGGAAGGGAATGAAAAACTGTTTTTT. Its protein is CASSLLTGEGNEKLFF.

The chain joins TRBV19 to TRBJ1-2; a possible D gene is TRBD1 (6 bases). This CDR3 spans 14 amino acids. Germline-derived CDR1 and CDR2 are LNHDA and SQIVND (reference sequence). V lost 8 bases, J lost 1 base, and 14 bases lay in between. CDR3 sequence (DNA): TGTGCCAGTGGGGGGGGCACCTTTAACTATGGCTACACCTTC. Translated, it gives CASGGGTFNYGYTF.

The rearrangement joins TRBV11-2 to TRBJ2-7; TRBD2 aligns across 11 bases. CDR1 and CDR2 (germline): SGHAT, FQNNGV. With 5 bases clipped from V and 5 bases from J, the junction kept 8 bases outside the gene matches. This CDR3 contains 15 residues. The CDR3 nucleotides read TGTGCCAGCAGCGGGTTTAGCGGGAGGGCCAACGAGCAGTACTTC. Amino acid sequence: CASSGFSGRANEQYF. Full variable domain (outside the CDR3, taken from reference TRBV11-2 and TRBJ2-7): EAGVAQSPRYKIIEKRQSVAFWCNPISGHATLYWYQQILGQGPKLLIQFQNNGVVDDSQLPKDRFSAERLKGVDSTLKIQPAKLEDSAVYLCASSGFSGRANEQYFGPGTRLTVT.

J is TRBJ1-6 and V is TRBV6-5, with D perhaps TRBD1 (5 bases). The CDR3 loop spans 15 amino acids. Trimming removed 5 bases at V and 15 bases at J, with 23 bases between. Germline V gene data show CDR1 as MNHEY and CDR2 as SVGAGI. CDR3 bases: TGTGCCAGCAGTCCGGTTGCGCCCCGGGACGATATCCTCCACTTT. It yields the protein CASSPVAPRDDILHF.

DNA of the CDR3: TGTGCCTGGAGTGTAATGGGTCAGTATGGCTACACCTTC. Translating gives CAWSVMGQYGYTF. The rearrangement links TRBV30 to TRBJ1-2; D is undetermined. Trimming removed 0 bases at V and 5 bases at J, with 10 bases between. The CDR3 has 13 amino acids. Germline CDR1 GTSNPN, CDR2 SVGIG (reference sequence).

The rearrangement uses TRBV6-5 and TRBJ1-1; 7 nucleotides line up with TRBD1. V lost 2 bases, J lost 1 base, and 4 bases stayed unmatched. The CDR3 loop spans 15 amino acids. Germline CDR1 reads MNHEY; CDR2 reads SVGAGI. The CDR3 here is CASSYNRGGNTEAFF. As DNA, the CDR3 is TGTGCCAGCAGTTACAACAGGGGAGGGAACACTGAAGCTTTCTTT.

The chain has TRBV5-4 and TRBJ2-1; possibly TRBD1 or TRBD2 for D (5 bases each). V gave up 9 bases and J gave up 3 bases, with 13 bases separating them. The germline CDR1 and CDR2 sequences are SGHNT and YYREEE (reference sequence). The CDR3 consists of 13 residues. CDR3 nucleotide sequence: TGTGCCACCCGGGACGCATTCTACAATGAGCAGTTCTTC. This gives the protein CATRDAFYNEQFF.

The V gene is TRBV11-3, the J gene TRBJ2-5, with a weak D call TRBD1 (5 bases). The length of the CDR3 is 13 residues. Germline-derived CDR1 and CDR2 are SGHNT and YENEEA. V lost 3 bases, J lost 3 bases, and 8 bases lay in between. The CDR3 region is CASSFRGEETQYF. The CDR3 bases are TGTGCCAGCAGCTTTAGGGGTGAAGAGACCCAGTACTTC.

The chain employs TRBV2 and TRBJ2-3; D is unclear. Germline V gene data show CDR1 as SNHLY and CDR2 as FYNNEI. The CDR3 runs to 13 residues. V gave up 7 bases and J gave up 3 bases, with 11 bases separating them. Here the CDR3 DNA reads TGTGCCAGCATTTGGTTCAAAACAGATACGCAGTATTTT. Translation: CASIWFKTDTQYF.

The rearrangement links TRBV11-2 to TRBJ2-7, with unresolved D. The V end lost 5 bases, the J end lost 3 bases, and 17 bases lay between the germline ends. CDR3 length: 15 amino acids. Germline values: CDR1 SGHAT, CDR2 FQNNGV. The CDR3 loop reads CASSRDPSMGYEQYF. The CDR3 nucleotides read TGTGCCAGCAGCCGAGACCCTTCGATGGGCTACGAGCAGTACTTC. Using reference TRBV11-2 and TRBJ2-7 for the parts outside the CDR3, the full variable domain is EAGVAQSPRYKIIEKRQSVAFWCNPISGHATLYWYQQILGQGPKLLIQFQNNGVVDDSQLPKDRFSAERLKGVDSTLKIQPAKLEDSAVYLCASSRDPSMGYEQYFGPGTRLTVT.

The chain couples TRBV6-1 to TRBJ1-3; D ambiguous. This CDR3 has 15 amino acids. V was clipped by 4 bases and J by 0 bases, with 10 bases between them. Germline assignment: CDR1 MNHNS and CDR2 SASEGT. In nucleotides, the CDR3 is TGTGCCAGCAGTGCATTGGGGATCTCTGGAAACACCATATATTTT. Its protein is CASSALGISGNTIYF.

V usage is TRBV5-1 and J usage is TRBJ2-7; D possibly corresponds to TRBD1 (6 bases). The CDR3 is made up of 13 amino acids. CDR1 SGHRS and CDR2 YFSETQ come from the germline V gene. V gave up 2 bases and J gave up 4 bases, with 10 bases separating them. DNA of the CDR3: TGCGCCAGCAGCTTACAGGGAAATTACGAGCAGTACTTC. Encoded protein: CASSLQGNYEQYF.

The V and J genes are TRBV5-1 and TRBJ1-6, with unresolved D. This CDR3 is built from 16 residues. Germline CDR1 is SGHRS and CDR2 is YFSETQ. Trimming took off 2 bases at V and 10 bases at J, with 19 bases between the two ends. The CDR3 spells CASSFSPGMVGSPLHF. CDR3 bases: TGCGCCAGCAGCTTCTCCCCGGGAATGGTTGGCTCACCCCTCCACTTT.

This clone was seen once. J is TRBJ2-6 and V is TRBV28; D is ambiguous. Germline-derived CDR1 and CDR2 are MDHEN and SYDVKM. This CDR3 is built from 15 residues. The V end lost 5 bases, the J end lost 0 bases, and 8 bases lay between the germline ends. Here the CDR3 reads CASSPAHSGANVLTF. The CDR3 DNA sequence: TGTGCCAGCAGTCCCGCGCACTCTGGGGCCAACGTCCTGACTTTC.

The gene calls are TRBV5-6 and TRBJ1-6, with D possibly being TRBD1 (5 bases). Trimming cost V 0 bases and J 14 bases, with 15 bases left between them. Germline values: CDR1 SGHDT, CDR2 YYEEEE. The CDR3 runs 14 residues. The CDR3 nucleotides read TGTGCCAGCAGCTTGGTTAGGGGTCAATCCACCCTCCACTTT. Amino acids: CASSLVRGQSTLHF.

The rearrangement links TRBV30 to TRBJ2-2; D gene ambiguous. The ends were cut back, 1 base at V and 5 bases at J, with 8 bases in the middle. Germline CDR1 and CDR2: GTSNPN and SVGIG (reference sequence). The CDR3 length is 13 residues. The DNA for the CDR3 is TGTGCCTGGAGTGGACTTCTTACCGGGGAGCTGTTTTTT. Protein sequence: CAWSGLLTGELFF.

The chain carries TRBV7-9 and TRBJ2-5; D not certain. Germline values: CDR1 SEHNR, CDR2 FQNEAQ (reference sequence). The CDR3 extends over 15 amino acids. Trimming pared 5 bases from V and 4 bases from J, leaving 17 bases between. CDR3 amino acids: CASSAPPVAAETQYF. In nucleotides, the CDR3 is TGTGCCAGCAGCGCACCCCCAGTTGCGGCAGAGACCCAGTACTTC.

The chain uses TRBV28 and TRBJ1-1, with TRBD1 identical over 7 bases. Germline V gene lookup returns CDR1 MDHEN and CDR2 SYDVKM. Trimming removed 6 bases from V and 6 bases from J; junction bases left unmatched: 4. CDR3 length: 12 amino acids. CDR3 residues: CASREQGPEAFF. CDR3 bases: TGTGCCAGCAGGGAACAGGGGCCTGAAGCTTTCTTT.

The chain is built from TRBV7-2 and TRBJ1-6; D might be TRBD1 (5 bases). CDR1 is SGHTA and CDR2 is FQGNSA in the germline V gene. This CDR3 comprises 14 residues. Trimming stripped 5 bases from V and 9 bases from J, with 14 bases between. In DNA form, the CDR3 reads TGTGCCAGCAGCCCGGGGGGGAGCGGTTCACCCCTCCACTTT. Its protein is CASSPGGSGSPLHF. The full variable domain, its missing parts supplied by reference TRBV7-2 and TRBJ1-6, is GAGVSQSPSNKVTEKGKDVELRCDPISGHTALYWYRQSLGQGLEFLIYFQGNSAPDKSGLPSDRFSAERTGGSVSTLTIQRTQQEDSAVYLCASSPGGSGSPLHFGNGTRLTVT.

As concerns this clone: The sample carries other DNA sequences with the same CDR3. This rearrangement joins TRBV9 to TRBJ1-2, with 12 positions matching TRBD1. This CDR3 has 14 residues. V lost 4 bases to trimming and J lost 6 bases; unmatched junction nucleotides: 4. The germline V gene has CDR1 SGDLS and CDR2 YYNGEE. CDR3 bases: TGTGCCAGCAGCCCTCGGGACAGGGGGCATGGCTACACCTTC. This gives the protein CASSPRDRGHGYTF.

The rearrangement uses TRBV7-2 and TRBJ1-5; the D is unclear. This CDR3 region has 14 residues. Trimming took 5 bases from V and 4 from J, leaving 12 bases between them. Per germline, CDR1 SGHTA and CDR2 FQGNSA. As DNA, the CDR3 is TGTGCCAGCAGCCCGAGACTGGGGAATCAGCCCCAGCATTTT. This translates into CASSPRLGNQPQHF.

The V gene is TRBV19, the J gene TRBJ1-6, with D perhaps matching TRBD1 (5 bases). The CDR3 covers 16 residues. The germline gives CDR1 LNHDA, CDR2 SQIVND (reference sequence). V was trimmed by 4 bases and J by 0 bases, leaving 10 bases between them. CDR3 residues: CASSTYDSSYNSPLHF. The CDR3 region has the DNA TGTGCCAGTAGTACATACGACAGCTCCTATAATTCACCCCTCCACTTT.